The clone carrying this TCR beta chain has ten or more counts. This entry belongs to a study of blood T cell repertoires in COVID-19. Looking at the study overall: Collection of acute and convalescent COVID-19 samples took place in the United States, Italy and Spain. T cells, B-cell-depleted T cells, or PBMCs supplied cDNA or gDNA.

J lost 2 bases, V lost 1 base, and 1 base had no gene match. Germline V CDR1 and CDR2: SNHLY, FYNNEI. The CDR3 contains 15 residues. In the original workflow: Reference gene primer amplification yielded estimated nucleated cell counts. TCRdb's table, derived via immunoSEQ multiplex PCR, lists solely in-frame clones and lacks some. V and J calls and clone size are copied from that table; D and trimming were computed from the DNA. Of around 270,000 clones in the sample, around 83% were seen once. J is TRBJ2-5 and V is TRBV2; TRBD1 matches 10 bases. The specimen sequenced was peripheral blood. The clonotype comes from a woman aged 40 to 55 who had recovered from COVID-19. CDR3 protein: CASSEGQGAQETQYF. The CDR3 nucleotides are TGTGCCAGCAGTGAAGGACAGGGGGCTCAAGAGACCCAGTACTTC.